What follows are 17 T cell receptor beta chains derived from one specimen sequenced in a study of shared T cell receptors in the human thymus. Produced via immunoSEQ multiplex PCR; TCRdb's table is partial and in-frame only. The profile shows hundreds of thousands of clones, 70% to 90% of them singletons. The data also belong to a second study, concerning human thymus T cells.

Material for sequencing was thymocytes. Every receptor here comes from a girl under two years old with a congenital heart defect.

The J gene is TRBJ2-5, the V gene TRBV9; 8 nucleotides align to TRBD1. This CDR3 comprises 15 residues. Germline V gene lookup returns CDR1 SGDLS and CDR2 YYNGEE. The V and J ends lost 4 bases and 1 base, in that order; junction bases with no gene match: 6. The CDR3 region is CASSSRTGPQETQYF. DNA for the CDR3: TGTGCCAGCAGCTCTCGGACAGGGCCCCAAGAGACCCAGTACTTC.

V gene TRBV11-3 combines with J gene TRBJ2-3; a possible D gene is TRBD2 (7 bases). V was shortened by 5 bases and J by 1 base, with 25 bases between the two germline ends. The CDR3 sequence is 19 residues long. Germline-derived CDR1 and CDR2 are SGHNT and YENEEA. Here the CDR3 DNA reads TGTGCCAGCAGCGATGCAAGACTGTGGGGGGGGCCTCGCACAGATACGCAGTATTTT. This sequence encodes CASSDARLWGGPRTDTQYF.

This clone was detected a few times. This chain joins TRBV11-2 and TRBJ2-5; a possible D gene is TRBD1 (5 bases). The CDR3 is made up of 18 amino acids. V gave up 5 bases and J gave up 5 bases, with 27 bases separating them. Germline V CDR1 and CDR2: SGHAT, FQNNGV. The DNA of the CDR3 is TGTGCCAGCAGCCTCACCACCCCTGGGAAGGGGCGCTGGGAGACCCAGTACTTC. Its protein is CASSLTTPGKGRWETQYF. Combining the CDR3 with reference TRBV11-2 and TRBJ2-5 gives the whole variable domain EAGVAQSPRYKIIEKRQSVAFWCNPISGHATLYWYQQILGQGPKLLIQFQNNGVVDDSQLPKDRFSAERLKGVDSTLKIQPAKLEDSAVYLCASSLTTPGKGRWETQYFGPGTRLLVL.

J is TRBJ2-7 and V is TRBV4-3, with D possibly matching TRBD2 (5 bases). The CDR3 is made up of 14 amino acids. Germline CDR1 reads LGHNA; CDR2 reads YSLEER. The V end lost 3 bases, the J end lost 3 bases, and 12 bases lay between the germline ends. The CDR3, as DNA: TGCGCCAGCAGCCAGAGGGCGCGGAACTACGAGCAGTACTTC. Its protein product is CASSQRARNYEQYF.

The CDR3: CASSRYPGESDTQYF. As DNA, the CDR3 is TGTGCCAGCAGTCGGTACCCAGGGGAATCGGATACGCAGTATTTT. The rearrangement uses TRBV2 and TRBJ2-3, with D possibly TRBD1 on 6 matching bases. The V gene's germline CDR1 is SNHLY and CDR2 FYNNEI. The CDR3 runs to 15 residues. The V and J ends lost 5 bases and 6 bases respectively, with 18 bases between them. The entire variable domain, with the rest obtained from reference TRBV2 and TRBJ2-3, is as follows: EPEVTQTPSHQVTQMGQEVILRCVPISNHLYFYWYRQILGQKVEFLVSFYNNEISEKSEIFDDQFSVERPDGSNFTLKIRSTKLEDSAMYFCASSRYPGESDTQYFGPGTRLTVL.

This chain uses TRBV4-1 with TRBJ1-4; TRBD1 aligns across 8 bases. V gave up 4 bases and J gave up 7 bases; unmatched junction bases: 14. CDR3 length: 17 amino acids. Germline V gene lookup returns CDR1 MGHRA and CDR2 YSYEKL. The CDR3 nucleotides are TGCGCCAGCAGCCGGGGGGGCAGGGGGCATATAGGTGAAAAACTGTTTTTT. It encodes CASSRGGRGHIGEKLFF.

The CDR3 DNA reads TGTGCCAGCACCTTAGGGGACAGCACTAGCACAGATACGCAGTATTTT. Encoded protein: CASTLGDSTSTDTQYF. The chain links TRBV5-4 to TRBJ2-3; TRBD1 agrees at 7 bases. V shed 6 bases, J shed 0 bases, and the junction held 10 bases outside the gene matches. Germline loops: CDR1 SGHNT, CDR2 YYREEE (reference sequence). This CDR3 has 16 amino acids. The whole variable domain, remainder taken from reference TRBV5-4 and TRBJ2-3, is ETGVTQSPTHLIKTRGQQVTLRCSSQSGHNTVSWYQQALGQGPQFIFQYYREEENGRGNFPPRFSGLQFPNYSSELNVNALELDDSALYLCASTLGDSTSTDTQYFGPGTRLTVL.

The CDR3 DNA is TGTGCCAGCAGATCCGAAAGGGGACAGGGCAACAACAATTTGGATGAGCAGTTCTTC. It is translated as CASRSERGQGNNNLDEQFF. The J gene is TRBJ2-1, the V gene TRBV27; 9 bases align to TRBD1. CDR3 size: 19 residues. CDR1 and CDR2 from the germline V gene are MNHEY and SMNVEV (reference sequence). The junction had 23 bases not matched to a gene; V was cut back by 6 bases and J by 8 bases.

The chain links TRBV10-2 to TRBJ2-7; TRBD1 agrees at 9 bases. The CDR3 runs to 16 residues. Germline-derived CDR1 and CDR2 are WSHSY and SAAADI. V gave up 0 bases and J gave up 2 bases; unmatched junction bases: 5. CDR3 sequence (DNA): TGCGCCAGCAGTGAGTCAACGGACAGGGGCCCCTACGAGCAGTACTTC. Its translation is CASSESTDRGPYEQYF.

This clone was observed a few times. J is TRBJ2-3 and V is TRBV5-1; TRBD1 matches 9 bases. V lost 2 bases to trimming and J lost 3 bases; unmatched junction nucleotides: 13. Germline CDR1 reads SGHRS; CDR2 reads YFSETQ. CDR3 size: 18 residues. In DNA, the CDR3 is TGCGCCAGCAGCTTTTGCCATGCCCGGGACAGGGAGACAGATACGCAGTATTTT. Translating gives CASSFCHARDRETDTQYF.

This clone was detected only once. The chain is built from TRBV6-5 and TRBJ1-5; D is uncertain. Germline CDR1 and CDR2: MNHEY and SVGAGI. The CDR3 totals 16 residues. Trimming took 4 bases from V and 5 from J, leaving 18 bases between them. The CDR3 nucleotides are TGTGCCAGCAGTTTTAACGAGCCACGGGTGGATCAGCCCCAGCATTTT. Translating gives CASSFNEPRVDQPQHF.

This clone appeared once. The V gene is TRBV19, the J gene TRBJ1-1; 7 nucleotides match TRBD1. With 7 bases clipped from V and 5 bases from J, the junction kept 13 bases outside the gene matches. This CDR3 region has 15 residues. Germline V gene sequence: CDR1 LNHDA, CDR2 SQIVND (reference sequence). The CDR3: CASTIAGTELTEAFF. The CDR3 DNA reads TGTGCCAGTACCATTGCCGGGACAGAGTTGACTGAAGCTTTCTTT.

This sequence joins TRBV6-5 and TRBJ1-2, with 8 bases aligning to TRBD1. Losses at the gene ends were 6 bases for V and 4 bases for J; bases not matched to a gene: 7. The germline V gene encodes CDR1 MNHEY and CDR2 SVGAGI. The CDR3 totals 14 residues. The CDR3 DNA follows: TGTGCCAGCAGCCGACCCGACAGGGGCTATGGCTACACCTTC. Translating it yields CASSRPDRGYGYTF.

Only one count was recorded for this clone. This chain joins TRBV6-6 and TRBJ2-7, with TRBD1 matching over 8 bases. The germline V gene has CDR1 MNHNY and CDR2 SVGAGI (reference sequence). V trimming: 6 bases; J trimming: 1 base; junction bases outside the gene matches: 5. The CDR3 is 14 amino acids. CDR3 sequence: CASSRDRNSYEQYF. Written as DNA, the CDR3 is TGTGCCAGCAGCCGGGACAGGAATTCCTACGAGCAGTACTTC.

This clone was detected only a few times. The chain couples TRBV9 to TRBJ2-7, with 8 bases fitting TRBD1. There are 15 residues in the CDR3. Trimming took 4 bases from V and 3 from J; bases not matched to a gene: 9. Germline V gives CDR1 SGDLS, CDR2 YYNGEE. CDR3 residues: CASSQGQGRGYEQYF. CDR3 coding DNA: TGTGCCAGCAGCCAAGGACAGGGCAGGGGCTACGAGCAGTACTTC.

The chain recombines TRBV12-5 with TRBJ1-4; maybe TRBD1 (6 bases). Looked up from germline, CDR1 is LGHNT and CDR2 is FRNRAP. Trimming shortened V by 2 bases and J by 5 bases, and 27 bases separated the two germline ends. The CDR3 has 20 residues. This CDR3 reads CASGLITPTGWLTVNEKLFF. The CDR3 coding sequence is TGTGCTAGTGGTTTGATTACACCTACAGGGTGGCTTACCGTAAATGAAAAACTGTTTTTT. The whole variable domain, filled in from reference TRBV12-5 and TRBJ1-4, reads DARVTQTPRHKVTEMGQEVTMRCQPILGHNTVFWYRQTMMQGLELLAYFRNRAPLDDSGMPKDRFSAEMPDATLATLKIQPSEPRDSAVYFCASGLITPTGWLTVNEKLFFGSGTQLSVL.

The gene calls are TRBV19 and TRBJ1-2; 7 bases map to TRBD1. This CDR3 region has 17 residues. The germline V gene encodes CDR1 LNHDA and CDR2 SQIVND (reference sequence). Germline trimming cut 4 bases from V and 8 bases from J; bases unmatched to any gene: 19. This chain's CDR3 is CASSTDRQGSPVGGYTF. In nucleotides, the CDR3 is TGTGCCAGTAGTACCGATAGACAGGGTAGTCCGGTTGGCGGCTACACCTTC.